This T cell receptor (beta chain) comes out of a study of CD8 T cells in ankylosing spondylitis. The germline V gene has CDR1 GTSNPN and CDR2 SVGIG (reference sequence). The CDR3 runs 12 residues. Trimming cost V 3 bases and J 8 bases; bases outside gene matches: 6. Making use of molecular barcodes, quantitative 5'-RACE generated TCR beta libraries. TCRdb ran MiXCR on the 5' RACE reads and lists one entry per CDR3 protein. The data show approximately 150,000 distinct CDR3 sequences, 30% to 40% seen once. Whole-study results and caveats: Clones linked to disease were reported to show significant enrichment in matched ankylosing spondylitis synovial fluid. In reactive arthritis synovial fluid and blood, some motif variants had been reported before. CD8+ disease-linked clones were present at relatively low frequencies in blood.

Details on this clonotype: Its antigen is as yet unknown.

The source is a male donor with ankylosing spondylitis. The specimen was synovial fluid, either unsorted or a sorted T cell fraction (not recorded which). This sequence joins TRBV30 and TRBJ1-1, with 7 bases matching TRBD1. CDR3: CAWSRRQGEAFF. In DNA form, the CDR3 reads TGTGCCTGGAGCCGGCGACAGGGAGAAGCTTTCTTT.